This TCR beta chain is from a study of identical twins. General observations from the study: Where out-of-frame alpha sequences were twin-shared, they showed excess low generation probability. Beta out-of-frame sequences displayed a weaker excess of sharing between twins. Fewer insertions were carried by abundant cord blood beta clonotypes, but none was seen in memory repertoires.

About this clonotype: Its cognate antigen is unknown.

TCRdb fed the 5' RACE reads into MiXCR, producing one record per CDR3 protein. Here the sample spans 500,000 to 550,000 distinct CDR3 sequences, about 20% being singletons. CDR1 and CDR2 (germline): SEHNR, FQNEAQ (reference sequence). The V gene end was trimmed by 1 base and the J gene end by 2 bases; junction bases not matched to a gene: 4. The CDR3 extends over 15 amino acids. The data also belong to a second study, concerning yellow fever vaccine responses in identical twins. This second report adds: Twins' T cell vaccine responses reportedly looked partly convergent, partly personalized.

The chain is built from TRBV7-9 and TRBJ2-5, with 7 bases aligning to TRBD2. This sequence originates from a woman aged 18 to 35 in good health. The sequenced sample was CD4+ T cells sorted from blood. The CDR3 is CASSLVASGQETQYF. The CDR3 nucleotides are TGTGCCAGCAGCTTAGTTGCTAGCGGACAAGAGACCCAGTACTTC. Full variable domain (remainder filled in from reference TRBV7-9 and TRBJ2-5): DTGVSQNPRHKITKRGQNVTFRCDPISEHNRLYWYRQTLGQGPEFLTYFQNEAQLEKSRLLSDRFSAERPKGSFSTLEIQRTEQGDSAMYLCASSLVASGQETQYFGPGTRLLVL.